The source of this TCR beta chain is a study of blood T cell repertoires in COVID-19. Across the whole study: T cells, B-cell-depleted T cells, or PBMCs provided the cDNA or gDNA that served as material.

Assay: immunoSEQ multiplex PCR; the TCRdb copy retains only in-frame clones and omits some. The sample lists about 140,000 clones; roughly four fifths were seen once. This CDR3 region has 14 residues. The receptor's source is a woman older than 75 with acute or convalescent COVID-19. The chain uses TRBV21-1 and TRBJ2-7; the table gives TRBD1 as D, unverified against the DNA. TRBV21-1 is flagged as a pseudogene. The sample comprised peripheral blood. The CDR3 region is CASSSRDRRYEQYF. CDR3 in DNA: TGTGCCAGCAGCTCCCGGGACAGGCGTTACGAGCAGTACTTC.